This T cell receptor beta chain derives from a study of blood T cell repertoires in COVID-19. For the study at large: From the United States, Italy and Spain came samples of acute and convalescent COVID-19. The analysed material was cDNA or gDNA that came from T cells, B-cell-depleted T cells, or PBMCs.

In the source study's methods: Nucleated cell counts were estimated from reference gene primer amplification. Produced via immunoSEQ multiplex PCR; TCRdb's table is partial and in-frame only. V and J calls and clone size follow that table, whereas D and trimming were derived from the DNA. The sample yields 200,000 to 250,000 clones, 70% to 85% seen once. The CDR3 consists of 15 residues. Germline V gene sequence: CDR1 LGHDT, CDR2 YNNKEL (reference sequence). J lost 7 bases, V lost 0 bases, and 6 bases had no gene match. Sequencing used peripheral blood. V and J are TRBV3-1 (or the pseudogene TRBV3-2) and TRBJ1-2; TRBD1 matches 9 bases. The TCR comes from a man aged 50-60 years with active or convalescent COVID-19. The CDR3 DNA sequence: TGTGCCAGCAGCCAAGAGGACAGGGGAGTGTTTGGCTACACCTTC. Amino acids: CASSQEDRGVFGYTF.